This TCR beta chain was sequenced during a study of blood T cell repertoires in COVID-19. Across the whole study: The samples span acute and convalescent COVID-19 from the United States, Italy and Spain. PBMCs, B-cell-depleted T cells, or T cells were the source of the cDNA or gDNA that made up the material.

In the original workflow: Cell counts per sample came from amplifying reference gene primers. Data came from immunoSEQ multiplex PCR; TCRdb stores just in-frame clones and leaves some out. The V and J calls and clone size are taken from that table; D and trimming were inferred from the DNA. The sample has some 220,000 clones, around four fifths seen once. The sequencing input was peripheral blood. This TCR was recovered from an older woman with active or convalescent COVID-19.

The CDR3 DNA reads as TGTGCCAGCAGTGACTCAGGGACTAGCGGGTCCCGAGGAGATACGCAGTATTTT. It is translated as CASSDSGTSGSRGDTQYF. This chain uses TRBV6-4 with TRBJ2-3; 12 nucleotides align to TRBD2. Germline-derived CDR1 and CDR2 are MRHNA and SNTAGT. V lost 0 bases to trimming and J lost 5 bases; unmatched junction nucleotides: 9. This CDR3 spans 18 amino acids.